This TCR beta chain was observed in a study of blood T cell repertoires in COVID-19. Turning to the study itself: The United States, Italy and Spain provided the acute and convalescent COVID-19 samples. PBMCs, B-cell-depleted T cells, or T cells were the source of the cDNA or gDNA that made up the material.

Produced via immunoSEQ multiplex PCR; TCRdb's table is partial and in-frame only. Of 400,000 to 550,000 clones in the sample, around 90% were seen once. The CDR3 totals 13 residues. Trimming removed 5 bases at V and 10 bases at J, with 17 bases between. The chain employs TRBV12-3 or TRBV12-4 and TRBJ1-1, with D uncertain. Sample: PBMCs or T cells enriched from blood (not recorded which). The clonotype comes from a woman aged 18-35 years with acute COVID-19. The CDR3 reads CASSTSESGRAFF. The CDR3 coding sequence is TGTGCCAGCAGTACCTCCGAGTCGGGGAGAGCTTTCTTT.